This section outlines one TCR beta chain sequence together with its context. Its antigen is not known. By quantitative 5'-RACE with molecular barcodes, the TCR beta libraries were made. A single record per CDR3 protein comes from TCRdb applying MiXCR to the 5' RACE reads. The table records more than 250,000 distinct CDR3 sequences, 6.5% to 10% of them present only once. This sample is drawn from a study of CD8 T cells in ankylosing spondylitis. General observations from the study: A motif in TCR beta, a set of roughly 8 highly homologous variants, appeared characteristic of ankylosing spondylitis blood. Disease-linked clones were reportedly significantly enriched in matched ankylosing spondylitis synovial fluid.

The sequence came from a male donor with ankylosing spondylitis. Sequenced input: blood, either unsorted or a sorted T cell fraction (not recorded which).

CDR3 bases: TGTGCCAGCAGCTTAACTGGAGGGGCTGGAAACACCATATATTTT. This encodes CASSLTGGAGNTIYF. V and J are TRBV7-3 and TRBJ1-3, with D tentatively TRBD1 (5 bases). The CDR3 runs 15 residues. V was cut by 0 bases and J by 2 bases, with 8 bases left in between. Germline V CDR1 and CDR2: SGHTA, FQGTGA.